These T cell receptor beta chains were read from a single sample in a study of monozygotic twins with inflammatory bowel disease. Reanalyzing the 5' RACE reads, TCRdb keeps one entry per CDR3 protein, without DNA. Seen in this sample are 190,000 or so distinct CDR3 sequences; the ten most common clones hold roughly 1.5%. Material: blood. Source of these receptors: a human donor with ulcerative colitis or Crohn's disease, or a healthy co-twin of an affected twin (not recorded which). The CDR3 runs from the conserved cysteine through the conserved F or W.

J gene | V gene | CDR3 protein
TRBJ1-1 | TRBV19 | CASSKARLNTEAFF
TRBJ2-1 | TRBV7-8 | CASSLMGTGGFRSYNEQFF
TRBJ2-1 | TRBV28 | CASSWRDEQFF
TRBJ1-1 | TRBV5-4 | CAIETRYKNTEAFF
TRBJ1-2 | TRBV7-9 | CASSSITYNYGYTF
TRBJ2-7 | TRBV5-1 | CASSLAPMEGAYEQYF
TRBJ2-7 | TRBV4-1 | CASSQVGTGAGEQYF
TRBJ2-2 | TRBV5-1 | CASSLWLMNTGELFF
TRBJ2-5 | TRBV11-2 | CASSLVLQGRETQYF
TRBJ1-2 | TRBV4-2 | CASSQEGQSLLYGYTF
TRBJ2-5 | TRBV5-1 | CASSRMGSPQETQYF
TRBJ2-7 | TRBV6-1 | CASRRTASTYEQYF
TRBJ1-2 | TRBV19 | CASSRQGGLAYGYTF
TRBJ1-2 | TRBV20-1 | CSASPLRSGYTF
TRBJ1-5 | TRBV20-1 | CSARPNQLYSNQPQHF
TRBJ2-3 | TRBV20-1 | CSAHTPRGSDTQYF
TRBJ2-4 | TRBV5-1 | CASRVRGENIQYF
TRBJ2-7 | TRBV20-1 | CSARSQGSYEQYF
TRBJ2-3 | TRBV29-1 | CSVFLATGTDTQYF
TRBJ1-2 | TRBV3-1 | CASRNREAGYGYTF
TRBJ1-2 | TRBV29-1 | CSVELSRGGFNTF
TRBJ1-5 | TRBV15 | CATSRDPATGSNQPQHF
TRBJ1-5 | TRBV5-5 | CASSWGTGEGNQPQHF
TRBJ2-5 | TRBV6-5 | CASSYSPSQETQYF
TRBJ2-5 | TRBV2 | CASQAQGMYQETQYF
TRBJ2-7 | TRBV5-1 | CASSPDGLGISYEQYF
TRBJ2-3 | TRBV27 | CASSLRDRYTQYF
TRBJ1-5 | TRBV12-3/TRBV12-4 | CASSTGLSNQPQHF
TRBJ2-5 | TRBV10-2 | CASSESGLRTETQYF
TRBJ1-1 | TRBV7-9 | CASTRDTGSTEAFF
TRBJ2-7 | TRBV6-6 | CASSAGRGWEQYF
TRBJ2-7 | TRBV6-2/TRBV6-3 | CASNYRGARDEQYF
TRBJ1-2 | TRBV6-1 | CASSWIGQGDYGYTF